This TCR beta chain was sequenced in a study of blood T cell repertoires in COVID-19. Study context: Acute and convalescent COVID-19 specimens originated in the United States, Italy and Spain. T cells, B-cell-depleted T cells, or PBMCs supplied cDNA or gDNA.

Trimming pared 4 bases from V and 2 bases from J, leaving 8 bases between. The CDR3 covers 13 residues. Germline V gene sequence: CDR1 MNHEY, CDR2 SMNVEV (reference sequence). Profiled with immunoSEQ multiplex PCR; TCRdb holds only in-frame clones, not every one. The table lists about 40,000 clones, 65% to 85% of them singletons. The V and J genes are TRBV27 and TRBJ2-5, with TRBD2 as a possible D gene (6 bases). This TCR was sampled from a woman older than 75 with acute or convalescent COVID-19. The specimen was peripheral blood. The CDR3 loop reads CASSWTKQETQYF. Written as DNA, the CDR3 is TGTGCCAGCAGTTGGACTAAGCAAGAGACCCAGTACTTC.